The table lists the clone carrying this T cell receptor (beta chain) with a few counts. Its matching antigen is unknown. This sample was taken from a study of cytomegalovirus exposure and HLA in healthy donors. Study outcomes and limitations: TCR beta sequences reportedly predicted most subjects' HLA-A and HLA-B alleles accurately. Analyses of presence/absence relied on an assumption of roughly uniform sequencing depth across donors.

PCR involved 60 Vbeta and 13 Jbeta primers. Some clones are missing from TCRdb's copy, which holds only in-frame ones; the method was immunoSEQ multiplex PCR. The table lists approximately 83,000 clones, 80% of them singletons. Trimming took 0 bases from V and 5 from J; bases not matched to a gene: 1. Germline lookup yields CDR1 GTSNPN and CDR2 SVGIG (reference sequence). The CDR3 extends over 13 amino acids. This clonotype originated in a man between 18 and 29 years old in good health and CMV-seronegative. The chain combines TRBV30 with TRBJ1-5; 7 nucleotides line up with TRBD1. The sample consisted of PBMCs. DNA for the CDR3: TGTGCCTGGAGTGTCCAGGGGGATCAGCCCCAGCATTTT. Translating it yields CAWSVQGDQPQHF.